This section outlines one T cell receptor (beta chain) sequence together with its context. The entry originates in a study of shared clonotypes between healthy human individuals. The table came from immunoSEQ multiplex PCR; TCRdb's copy has only in-frame clones and leaves some out. The sample lists about 1 million clones; around 74% were seen once. Germline V gene data show CDR1 as MNHNS and CDR2 as SASEGT. V lost 6 bases and J 1 base, leaving 24 bases between the germline ends. CDR3 size: 18 residues. The receptor comes from a man aged 18 to 35 in good health. The sequenced sample consisted of memory CD4+ T cells sorted from blood. Subset noted: CD45RA-negative fraction. The chain has TRBV6-1 and TRBJ1-1, with D maybe TRBD1 (5 bases). The CDR3 reads CASRETGGRGLGNTEAFF. Here the CDR3 DNA reads TGTGCCAGCAGAGAAACGGGGGGGAGAGGGCTAGGGAACACTGAAGCTTTCTTT.